One and the same sample provided the 11 T cell receptor beta chains below, sequenced in a study of Ad26.COV2.S vaccination and SARS-CoV-2 variants. Only in-frame clones appear in the TCRdb table, and some are missing; sequencing was by immunoSEQ multiplex PCR. This sample has approximately 250,000 clones, with roughly 85% found just once. Treatment noted: some 19 received Ad26.COV2.S at low or high dose, single or two shots; several received placebo; per-sample allocation not given. Material that was analyzed had been drawn on day 63 after the first vaccine or placebo injection. The material was peripheral blood, obtained in a trial of Ad26.COV2.S vaccine versus placebo. The source is a person between 18 and 59 years old who received the Ad26.COV2.S COVID-19 vaccine or a placebo.

This rearrangement joins TRBV5-5 to TRBJ2-5; D unclear. The V gene's germline CDR1 is SGHKS and CDR2 YYEKEE (reference sequence). The CDR3 is made up of 14 amino acids. V lost 0 bases and J 5 bases, leaving 11 bases between the germline ends. The CDR3 region has the DNA TGTGCCAGCAGCTTGGGACCCCCTCCGGAGACCCAGTACTTC. Residues: CASSLGPPPETQYF.

V gene TRBV27 combines with J gene TRBJ1-1; maybe TRBD1 (6 bases). The CDR3 is 19 residues long. Trimming took 6 bases from V and 0 from J, leaving 26 bases between them. Germline V gene sequence: CDR1 MNHEY, CDR2 SMNVEV (reference sequence). CDR3 DNA: TGTGCCAGCAGCAGGGGTCGCGGCCGGGTAGGCCATATGAACACTGAAGCTTTCTTT. Translated, it gives CASSRGRGRVGHMNTEAFF.

This clone was seen a handful of times. The chain joins TRBV10-3 to TRBJ1-6; 8 bases are a match to TRBD1. The CDR3 is made up of 15 amino acids. CDR1 is ENHRY, CDR2 SYGVKD, per germline. V dropped 3 bases and J dropped 9; count of bases not matched to a gene: 7. The CDR3 protein is CAISDTSGQASPLHF. The CDR3 bases are TGTGCCATCAGTGATACTTCGGGACAGGCTTCACCCCTCCACTTT.

This clone was recorded only once. The genes are TRBV5-6 and TRBJ1-4; unclear D gene. Per germline, CDR1 SGHDT and CDR2 YYEEEE. Trimming shortened V by 1 base and J by 8 bases, and 12 bases separated the two germline ends. This CDR3 has 14 amino acids. The DNA for the CDR3 is TGTGCCAGCAGCTTGAAACGGAACAGCGAAAAACTGTTTTTT. Its protein is CASSLKRNSEKLFF.

This clone occurred once. This chain links TRBV5-1 with TRBJ2-3; maybe TRBD1 (6 bases). V was clipped by 3 bases and J by 0 bases, with 8 bases between them. There are 14 residues in the CDR3. Germline V gene data show CDR1 as SGHRS and CDR2 as YFSETQ. The CDR3 nucleotides read TGCGCCAGCAGCTATGGACAGAGCACAGATACGCAGTATTTT. Translation: CASSYGQSTDTQYF.

The genes are TRBV6-2 or TRBV6-3 and TRBJ2-3, with 9 nucleotides matching TRBD2. This CDR3 region has 14 residues. The V and J ends lost 0 bases and 11 bases, in that order; junction bases with no gene match: 6. Germline V lookup: CDR1 MNHEY, CDR2 SVGEGT. CDR3 DNA: TGTGCCAGCAGTTACTCGAGTAGCGGGAGTATGCAGTATTTT. This codes for CASSYSSSGSMQYF.

This rearrangement joins TRBV12-3 or TRBV12-4 to TRBJ1-2, with 7 nucleotides matching TRBD1. J gave up 2 bases and V 7 bases, and 4 bases lay outside the gene matches. CDR3 length: 13 residues. CDR3 in amino acids: CASIRDRNYGYTF. The CDR3 DNA reads as TGTGCCAGCATACGGGACAGAAACTATGGCTACACCTTC.

The V and J genes are TRBV6-5 and TRBJ2-7; TRBD1 matches at 7 bases. The V gene's germline CDR1 is MNHEY and CDR2 SVGAGI. Trimming at V came to 6 bases and at J to 7 bases, leaving 12 bases not matched to a gene. The CDR3 contains 14 residues. The CDR3 sequence: CASRAHYRGEEQYV. The CDR3 nucleotides are TGTGCCAGCAGAGCTCACTACAGGGGCGAGGAGCAGTACGTC.

This chain uses TRBV2 with TRBJ2-5; perhaps TRBD1 as D (5 bases). V lost 9 bases to trimming and J lost 1 base, with 15 bases between them. The CDR3 loop spans 14 amino acids. CDR1 and CDR2 (germline): SNHLY, FYNNEI. The CDR3 is CASSPGQGQETQYF. The DNA for the CDR3 is TGTGCCAGTTCCCCTGGGCAGGGCCAAGAGACCCAGTACTTC. Full variable domain (remainder filled in from reference TRBV2 and TRBJ2-5): EPEVTQTPSHQVTQMGQEVILRCVPISNHLYFYWYRQILGQKVEFLVSFYNNEISEKSEIFDDQFSVERPDGSNFTLKIRSTKLEDSAMYFCASSPGQGQETQYFGPGTRLLVL.

The rearrangement joins TRBV5-6 to TRBJ2-7; D gene unclear. Germline CDR1 and CDR2: SGHDT and YYEEEE. This CDR3 region has 12 residues. Trimming removed 0 bases at V and 3 bases at J, with 4 bases between. The CDR3 sequence: CASSLGGYEQYF. In DNA, the CDR3 is TGTGCCAGCAGCTTGGGCGGCTACGAGCAGTACTTC.

As to this clone: This sample includes further DNA sequences coding for the same CDR3. V and J are TRBV9 and TRBJ2-5, with a tentative D call TRBD1 (6 bases). This CDR3 comprises 14 residues. Trimming left V 0 bases short and J 1 base short, with 7 bases between. Germline values: CDR1 SGDLS, CDR2 YYNGEE. The CDR3 region has the DNA TGTGCCAGCAGCGTAGGAGGGGGCCAAGAGACCCAGTACTTC. It codes for CASSVGGGQETQYF.